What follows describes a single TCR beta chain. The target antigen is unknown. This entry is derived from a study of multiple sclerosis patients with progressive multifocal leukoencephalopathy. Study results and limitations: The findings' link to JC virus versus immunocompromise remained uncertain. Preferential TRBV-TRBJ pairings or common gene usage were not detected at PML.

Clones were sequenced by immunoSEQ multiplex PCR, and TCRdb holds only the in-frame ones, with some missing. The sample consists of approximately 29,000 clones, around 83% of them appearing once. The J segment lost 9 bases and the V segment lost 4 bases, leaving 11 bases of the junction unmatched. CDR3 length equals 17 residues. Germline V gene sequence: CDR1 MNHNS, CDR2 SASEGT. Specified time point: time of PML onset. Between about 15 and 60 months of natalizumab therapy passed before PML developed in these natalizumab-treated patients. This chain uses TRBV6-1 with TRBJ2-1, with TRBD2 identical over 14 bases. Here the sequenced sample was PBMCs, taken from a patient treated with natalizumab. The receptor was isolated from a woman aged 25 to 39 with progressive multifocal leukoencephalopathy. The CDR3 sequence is CASSGPTGTSGRGEQFF. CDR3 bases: TGTGCCAGCAGTGGCCCGACCGGGACTAGCGGGAGAGGTGAGCAGTTCTTC.